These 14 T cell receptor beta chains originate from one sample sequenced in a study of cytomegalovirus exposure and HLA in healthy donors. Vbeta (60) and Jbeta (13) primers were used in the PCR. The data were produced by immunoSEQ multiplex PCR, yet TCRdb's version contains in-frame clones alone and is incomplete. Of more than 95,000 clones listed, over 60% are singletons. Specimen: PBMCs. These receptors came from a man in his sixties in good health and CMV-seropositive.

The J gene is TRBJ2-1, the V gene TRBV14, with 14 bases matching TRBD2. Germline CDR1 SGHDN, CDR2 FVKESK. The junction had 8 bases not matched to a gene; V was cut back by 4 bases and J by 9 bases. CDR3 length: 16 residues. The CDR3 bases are TGTGCCAGCAGCCCTCCCGGGACTAGCGGGGGAATTGAGCAGTTCTTC. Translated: CASSPPGTSGGIEQFF. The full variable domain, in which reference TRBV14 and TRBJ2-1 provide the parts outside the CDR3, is EAGVTQFPSHSVIEKGQTVTLRCDPISGHDNLYWYRRVMGKEIKFLLHFVKESKQDESGMPNNRFLAERTGGTYSTLKVQPAELEDSGVYFCASSPPGTSGGIEQFFGPGTRLTVL.

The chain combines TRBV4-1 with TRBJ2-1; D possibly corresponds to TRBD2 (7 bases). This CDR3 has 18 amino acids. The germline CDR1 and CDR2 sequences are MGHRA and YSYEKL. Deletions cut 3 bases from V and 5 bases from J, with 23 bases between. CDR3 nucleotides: TGCGCCAGCAGCCAGGCCTCCGTTGAAACAGGGAGGGACAATGAGCAGTTCTTC. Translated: CASSQASVETGRDNEQFF.

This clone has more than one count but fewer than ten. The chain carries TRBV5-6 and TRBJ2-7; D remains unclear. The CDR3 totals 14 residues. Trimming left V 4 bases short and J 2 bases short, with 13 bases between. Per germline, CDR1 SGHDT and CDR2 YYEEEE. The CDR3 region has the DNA TGTGCCAGCAGCGTCTCGGGTCTCACCTACGAGCAGTACTTC. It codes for CASSVSGLTYEQYF.

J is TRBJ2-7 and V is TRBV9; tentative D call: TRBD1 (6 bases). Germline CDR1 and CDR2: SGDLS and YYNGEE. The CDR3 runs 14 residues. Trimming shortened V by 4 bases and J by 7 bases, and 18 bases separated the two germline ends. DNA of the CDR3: TGTGCCAGCAGCTCCACAGGGTCTCAAGGGGAGCAGTACTTC. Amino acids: CASSSTGSQGEQYF.

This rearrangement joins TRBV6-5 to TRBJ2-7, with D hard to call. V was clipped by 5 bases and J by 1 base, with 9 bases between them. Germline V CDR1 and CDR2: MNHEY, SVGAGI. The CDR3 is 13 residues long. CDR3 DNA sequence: TGTGCCAGCAGTCCGGTACCATCCTACGAGCAGTACTTC. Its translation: CASSPVPSYEQYF.

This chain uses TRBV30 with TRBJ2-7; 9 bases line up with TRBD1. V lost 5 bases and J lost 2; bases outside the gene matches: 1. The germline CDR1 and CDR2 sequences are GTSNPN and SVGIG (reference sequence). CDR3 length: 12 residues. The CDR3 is CAWGTGTYEQYF. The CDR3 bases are TGTGCCTGGGGGACAGGGACCTACGAGCAGTACTTC.

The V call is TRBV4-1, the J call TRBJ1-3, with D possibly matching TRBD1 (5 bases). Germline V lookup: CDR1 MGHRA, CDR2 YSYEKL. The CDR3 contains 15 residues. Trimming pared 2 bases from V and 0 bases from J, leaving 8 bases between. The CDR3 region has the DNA TGCGCCAGCAGCCAAACAGGCCACTCTGGAAACACCATATATTTT. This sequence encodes CASSQTGHSGNTIYF.

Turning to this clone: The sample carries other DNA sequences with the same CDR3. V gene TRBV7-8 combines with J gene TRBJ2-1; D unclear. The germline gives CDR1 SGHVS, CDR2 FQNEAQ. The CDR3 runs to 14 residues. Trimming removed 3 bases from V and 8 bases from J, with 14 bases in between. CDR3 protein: CASSLELTRDEQFF. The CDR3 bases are TGTGCCAGCAGCTTGGAACTAACTCGCGATGAGCAGTTCTTC. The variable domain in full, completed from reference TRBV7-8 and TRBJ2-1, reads GAGVSQSPRYKVAKRGQDVALRCDPISGHVSLFWYQQALGQGPEFLTYFQNEAQLDKSGLPSDRFFAERPEGSVSTLKIQRTQQEDSAVYLCASSLELTRDEQFFGPGTRLTVL.

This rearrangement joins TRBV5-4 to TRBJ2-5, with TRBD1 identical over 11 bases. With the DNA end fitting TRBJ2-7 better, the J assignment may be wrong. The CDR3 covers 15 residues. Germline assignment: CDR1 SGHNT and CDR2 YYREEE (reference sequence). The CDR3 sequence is CASSTGQGVAYEQYF. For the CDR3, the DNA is TGTGCCAGCAGCACGGGACAGGGGGTCGCCTACGAGCAGTACTTC.

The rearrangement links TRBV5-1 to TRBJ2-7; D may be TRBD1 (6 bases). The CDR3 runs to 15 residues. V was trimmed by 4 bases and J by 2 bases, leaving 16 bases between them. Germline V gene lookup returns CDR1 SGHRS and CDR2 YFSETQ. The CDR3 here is CASSHPATGTYEQYF. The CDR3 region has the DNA TGCGCCAGCAGCCACCCCGCGACAGGTACCTACGAGCAGTACTTC.

CDR3 nucleotide sequence: TGTGCCAGCAGTAAAACAGGGTACGGCTACACCTTC. Translating gives CASSKTGYGYTF. The rearrangement uses TRBV6-6 and TRBJ1-2; D possibly corresponds to TRBD1 (6 bases). The germline gives CDR1 MNHNY, CDR2 SVGAGI (reference sequence). Trimming removed 5 bases from V and 8 bases from J, with 12 bases in between. CDR3 size: 12 residues.

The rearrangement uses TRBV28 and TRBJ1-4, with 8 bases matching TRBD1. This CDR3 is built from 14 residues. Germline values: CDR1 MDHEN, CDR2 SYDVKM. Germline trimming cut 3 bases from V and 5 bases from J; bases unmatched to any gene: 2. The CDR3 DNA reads TGTGCCAGCAGTTTTGGACAGGGAAATGAAAAACTGTTTTTT. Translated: CASSFGQGNEKLFF.

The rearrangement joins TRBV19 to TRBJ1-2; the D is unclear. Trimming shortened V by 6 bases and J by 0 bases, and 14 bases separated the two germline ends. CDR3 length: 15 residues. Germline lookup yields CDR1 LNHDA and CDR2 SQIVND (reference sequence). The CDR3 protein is CASRDTAAANYGYTF. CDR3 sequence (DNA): TGTGCCAGTAGAGATACCGCCGCGGCTAACTATGGCTACACCTTC.

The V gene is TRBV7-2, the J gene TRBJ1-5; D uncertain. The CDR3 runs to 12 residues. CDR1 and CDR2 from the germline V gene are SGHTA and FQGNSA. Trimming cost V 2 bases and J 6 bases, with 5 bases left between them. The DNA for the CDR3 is TGTGCCAGCAGCTTATTCAGTCAGCCCCAGCATTTT. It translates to CASSLFSQPQHF.